This TCR beta chain derives from a study of shared clonotypes between healthy human individuals. The V gene end was trimmed by 5 bases and the J gene end by 6 bases; junction bases not matched to a gene: 5. Germline V gene data show CDR1 as SGHRS and CDR2 as YFSETQ. The CDR3 runs to 15 residues. Using immunoSEQ multiplex PCR, the repertoire was profiled, and TCRdb retains in-frame clones only, with some absent. This table holds over 2 million clones, roughly 94% found once. The J gene is TRBJ2-3, the V gene TRBV5-1; 14 bases map to TRBD2. This receptor was identified in a man between 18 and 29 years old in good health. Material: naive CD4+ T cells sorted from blood. Sample subset: CD45RA+ positively selected. CDR3 protein: CASRDRLAGGDTQYF. The CDR3 nucleotides read TGCGCCAGCAGGGATAGACTAGCGGGAGGGGATACGCAGTATTTT.